Each of the 30 T cell receptor beta chains below was sequenced from the same sample in a study of cytomegalovirus exposure and HLA in healthy donors. Researchers ran the PCR with 60 Vbeta and 13 Jbeta primers. Sequenced by immunoSEQ multiplex PCR; TCRdb stores in-frame clones only, minus some. Of some 170,000 clones in the sample, 70% were seen once. The source material was PBMCs. These receptors originate from a man in his late teens or twenties in good health and CMV-seropositive.

The chain has TRBV15 and TRBJ2-2, with D uncertain. The CDR3 length is 13 residues. CDR1 and CDR2 from the germline V gene are LNHNV and YYDKDF (reference sequence). Deletions cut 6 bases from V and 0 bases from J, with 5 bases between. This chain's CDR3 is CATRASNTGELFF. Here the CDR3 DNA reads TGTGCCACCAGAGCTTCGAACACCGGGGAGCTGTTTTTT.

The chain combines TRBV6-1 with TRBJ1-2; D gene ambiguous. V dropped 2 bases and J dropped 0 bases, with 10 bases sitting between them. Germline V lookup: CDR1 MNHNS, CDR2 SASEGT. This CDR3 comprises 15 residues. The CDR3 nucleotides read TGTGCCAGCAGTGAATACTACACTGCTAACTATGGCTACACCTTC. Protein: CASSEYYTANYGYTF.

The chain is built from TRBV5-4 and TRBJ2-5; D call uncertain. Germline CDR1 SGHNT, CDR2 YYREEE (reference sequence). This CDR3 comprises 12 residues. Between the trimmed V and J ends, which lost 4 bases and 5 bases, there was a span of 9 bases. As DNA, the CDR3 is TGTGCCAGCAGCCTCTCTGCGGAGACCCAGTACTTC. Protein: CASSLSAETQYF.

In this sample, this clone turned up a few times. The rearrangement links TRBV6-5 to TRBJ2-2; 8 bases agree with TRBD2. The V segment lost 2 bases and the J segment 1 base; nucleotides outside the gene matches: 3. Germline CDR1 MNHEY, CDR2 SVGAGI. The CDR3 extends over 16 amino acids. The CDR3 region is CASSYGLAGNTGELFF. The DNA of the CDR3 is TGTGCCAGCAGTTACGGTCTAGCGGGGAACACCGGGGAGCTGTTTTTT.

The chain combines TRBV5-5 with TRBJ1-1, with TRBD1 matching over 8 bases. Germline values: CDR1 SGHKS, CDR2 YYEKEE (reference sequence). The CDR3 covers 16 residues. V dropped 2 bases and J dropped 0; count of bases not matched to a gene: 6. The CDR3 coding sequence is TGTGCCAGCAGCTTCACAGGGGGGATATTGAACACTGAAGCTTTCTTT. Its translation is CASSFTGGILNTEAFF.

V is TRBV9 and J is TRBJ2-3; 9 bases fit TRBD2. CDR3 length: 17 residues. The germline gives CDR1 SGDLS, CDR2 YYNGEE. Trimming removed 0 bases from V and 10 bases from J; junction bases left unmatched: 15. CDR3 protein: CASSVAGGAGGRTAQYF. The CDR3 DNA sequence: TGTGCCAGCAGCGTAGCCGGGGGAGCGGGAGGAAGAACGGCGCAGTATTTT.

This clone was seen once. This sequence joins TRBV6-5 and TRBJ2-1, with 7 positions matching TRBD1. The V segment lost 8 bases and the J segment 6 bases; nucleotides outside the gene matches: 4. CDR3 size: 12 residues. Germline CDR1 is MNHEY and CDR2 is SVGAGI. CDR3 sequence: CASGRGSNEQFF. The CDR3 DNA reads TGTGCCAGCGGCAGGGGGAGCAATGAGCAGTTCTTC.

The chain employs TRBV11-2 and TRBJ2-1; TRBD2 matches 7 bases. The CDR3 sequence is 15 residues long. The ends lost 3 bases at V and 0 bases at J; junction bases unmatched: 2. In germline, CDR1 is SGHAT, CDR2 FQNNGV. CDR3 in amino acids: CASSFGGSSYNEQFF. CDR3 bases: TGTGCCAGCAGCTTCGGCGGGAGCTCCTACAATGAGCAGTTCTTC.

This clone was recorded many times. The gene calls are TRBV4-2 and TRBJ2-6, with D possibly matching TRBD2 (6 bases). The V end was cut by 0 bases, the J end by 3 bases, with 9 bases between. CDR3 length: 16 residues. Germline CDR1 and CDR2: LGHNA and YNFKEQ. Here the CDR3 DNA reads TGTGCCAGCAGCCAAGAGGGGGGAGTTGGGGCCAACGTCCTGACTTTC. This encodes CASSQEGGVGANVLTF.

This clone was counted between two and nine times. The V and J genes are TRBV10-2 and TRBJ2-1; possibly TRBD1 for D (6 bases). The CDR3 length is 13 residues. Per germline, CDR1 WSHSY and CDR2 SAAADI. V shed 6 bases and J shed 4 bases, with 10 bases lying between them. The CDR3 DNA is TGCGCCAGCAGCAGGACAGAGTACAATGAGCAGTTCTTC. Translation gives CASSRTEYNEQFF.

The rearrangement uses TRBV29-1 and TRBJ1-5, with TRBD1 identical over 9 bases. CDR3 size: 14 residues. V gave up 2 bases and J gave up 7 bases; unmatched junction bases: 6. The V gene's germline CDR1 is SQVTM and CDR2 ANQGSEA. CDR3 in amino acids: CSVELQGAGQPQHF. The CDR3 coding sequence is TGCAGCGTTGAATTACAGGGGGCTGGGCAGCCCCAGCATTTT.

This chain connects TRBV7-9 to TRBJ1-1; the match to TRBD1 covers 7 bases. CDR1 SEHNR and CDR2 FQNEAQ come from the germline V gene (reference sequence). Trimming at V came to 7 bases and at J to 7 bases, leaving 9 bases not matched to a gene. The CDR3 runs to 13 residues. CDR3 protein: CASNPGQGGEAFF. In DNA, the CDR3 is TGTGCCAGCAATCCAGGGCAGGGGGGTGAAGCTTTCTTT.

This clone has ten or more counts. The chain uses TRBV5-6 and TRBJ2-7, with 8 bases matching TRBD2. Per germline, CDR1 SGHDT and CDR2 YYEEEE. The CDR3 sequence is 17 residues long. Trimming took 5 bases from V and 6 from J; bases not matched to a gene: 19. CDR3 in DNA: TGTGCCAGCAGTCCTCGGGGTAGCGGGATGTCGTCCCCCGAGCAGTACGTC. It translates to CASSPRGSGMSSPEQYV.

The J gene is TRBJ2-3, the V gene TRBV6-1; TRBD2 agrees at 12 bases. V was pared by 3 bases and J by 3 bases, with 4 bases of the junction left unmatched. Germline-derived CDR1 and CDR2 are MNHNS and SASEGT. The CDR3 has 16 residues. CDR3 residues: CASSDLAGGLTDTQYF. The CDR3 DNA reads TGTGCCAGCAGTGATCTAGCGGGGGGGCTGACAGATACGCAGTATTTT.

The rearrangement links TRBV7-9 to TRBJ1-2; D is unclear. This CDR3 is 14 amino acids long. Germline V lookup: CDR1 SEHNR, CDR2 FQNEAQ (reference sequence). V was trimmed by 5 bases and J by 6 bases, leaving 16 bases between them. CDR3 loop: CASSVRERMDGYTF. The CDR3, as DNA: TGTGCCAGCAGCGTCCGGGAAAGGATGGATGGCTACACCTTC.

The chain has TRBV5-4 and TRBJ1-1, with no clear D. CDR3 size: 12 residues. CDR1 and CDR2 from the germline V gene are SGHNT and YYREEE (reference sequence). Trimming left V 9 bases short and J 1 base short, with 10 bases between. CDR3 DNA sequence: TGTGCCAACAAACAGAAGAACACTGAAGCTTTCTTT. It specifies CANKQKNTEAFF.

The rearrangement uses TRBV5-4 and TRBJ1-1; 9 nucleotides agree with TRBD1. The CDR3 is made up of 16 amino acids. Germline CDR1 reads SGHNT; CDR2 reads YYREEE (reference sequence). V lost 1 base and J lost 5; bases outside the gene matches: 9. CDR3 sequence (DNA): TGTGCCAGCAGCTTGTATACAGGGGGCTTGGGAACTGAAGCTTTCTTT. This translates into CASSLYTGGLGTEAFF.

This clone occurred once. Here the CDR3 reads CSVGMTGYGTEAFF. The CDR3 region has the DNA TGCAGCGTAGGGATGACAGGGTATGGCACTGAAGCTTTCTTT. The chain combines TRBV29-1 with TRBJ1-1; TRBD1 matches 7 bases. Germline-derived CDR1 and CDR2 are SQVTM and ANQGSEA. This CDR3 spans 14 amino acids. With 6 bases clipped from V and 4 bases from J, the junction kept 11 bases outside the gene matches.

This rearrangement joins TRBV19 to TRBJ2-5; D not resolved. The CDR3 covers 13 residues. Looked up from germline, CDR1 is LNHDA and CDR2 is SQIVND (reference sequence). Between the trimmed V and J ends, which lost 5 bases and 1 base, there was a span of 8 bases. The CDR3, as DNA: TGTGCCAGTAGTCCCCCCGGCCAAGAGACCCAGTACTTC. Protein product: CASSPPGQETQYF.

This clone was picked up one time. This sequence joins TRBV7-2 and TRBJ2-3; TRBD2 agrees at 14 bases. Germline CDR1 is SGHTA and CDR2 is FQGNSA. The CDR3 sequence is 18 residues long. Losses at the gene ends were 1 base for V and 4 bases for J; bases not matched to a gene: 7. The CDR3 region is CASSLVGTSGSKADTQYF. DNA of the CDR3: TGTGCCAGCAGCTTAGTGGGGACTAGCGGGAGTAAGGCAGATACGCAGTATTTT.

This chain uses TRBV18 with TRBJ2-7; 7 bases are a match to TRBD1. Germline V CDR1 and CDR2: KGHSH, LQKENI. V lost 6 bases, J lost 6 bases, and 11 bases stayed unmatched. This CDR3 is built from 14 residues. As DNA, the CDR3 is TGTGCCAGCTCTCGTCCAACAGGGGTCAGCGAGCAGTACGTC. Protein sequence: CASSRPTGVSEQYV.

This clone appeared a few times. This rearrangement joins TRBV7-8 to TRBJ1-5; 10 positions agree with TRBD1. Trimming took 0 bases from V and 6 from J; bases not matched to a gene: 14. The CDR3 extends over 19 amino acids. Germline-derived CDR1 and CDR2 are SGHVS and FQNEAQ. CDR3 bases: TGTGCCAGCAGCTTAGCTCTCTACCTGGGGGGACAGGGGAGTCAGCCCCAGCATTTT. This gives the protein CASSLALYLGGQGSQPQHF.

The rearrangement links TRBV5-4 to TRBJ2-5, with D perhaps TRBD2 (5 bases). Germline CDR1 SGHNT, CDR2 YYREEE (reference sequence). V lost 0 bases, J lost 7 bases, and 13 bases lay in between. The CDR3 spans 14 residues. CDR3 protein: CASSLGTGPRTQYF. CDR3 in DNA: TGTGCCAGCAGCTTGGGGACTGGCCCAAGGACCCAGTACTTC.

The gene calls are TRBV19 and TRBJ1-2; possibly TRBD1 for D (5 bases). The CDR3 runs 14 residues. Germline values: CDR1 LNHDA, CDR2 SQIVND (reference sequence). The V and J ends lost 8 bases and 6 bases respectively, with 19 bases between them. Here the CDR3 reads CASRSGPTDNGYTF. The CDR3 nucleotides are TGTGCCAGTCGGTCAGGGCCAACTGACAATGGCTACACCTTC.

The rearrangement links TRBV2 to TRBJ2-2, with 7 bases matching TRBD1. Trimming at V came to 2 bases and at J to 5 bases, leaving 5 bases not matched to a gene. The CDR3 totals 15 residues. The germline CDR1 and CDR2 sequences are SNHLY and FYNNEI. CDR3 in DNA: TGTGCCAGCAGTGAACGGACAGGCCGTACCGGGGAGCTGTTTTTT. Protein: CASSERTGRTGELFF.

The V gene is TRBV27, the J gene TRBJ1-2, with 8 bases that match TRBD1. The CDR3 totals 16 residues. Germline CDR1 and CDR2: MNHEY and SMNVEV (reference sequence). After removal of 6 bases from V and 2 bases from J, the junction contained 11 bases not matched to a gene. CDR3 region: CASRIQGAEPNYGYTF. As DNA, the CDR3 is TGTGCCAGCAGAATCCAGGGGGCCGAACCCAACTATGGCTACACCTTC.

The V gene is TRBV5-1, the J gene TRBJ2-3; TRBD2 aligns across 7 bases. After removal of 0 bases from V and 4 bases from J, the junction contained 5 bases not matched to a gene. The germline V gene has CDR1 SGHRS and CDR2 YFSETQ. The CDR3 has 15 amino acids. The CDR3 sequence: CASSLVFREADTQYF. CDR3 in DNA: TGCGCCAGCAGCTTGGTATTCCGGGAGGCAGATACGCAGTATTTT.

This chain joins TRBV11-3 and TRBJ2-2, with unresolved D. Between the trimmed V and J ends, which lost 1 base and 1 base, there was a span of 7 bases. The CDR3 consists of 15 residues. Germline CDR1 reads SGHNT; CDR2 reads YENEEA. The CDR3 nucleotides are TGTGCCAGCAGCTTAGGGGCCCAGAACACCGGGGAGCTGTTTTTT. Translation: CASSLGAQNTGELFF.

The chain links TRBV4-1 to TRBJ1-1; 7 bases map to TRBD1. V was clipped by 3 bases and J by 7 bases; unmatched bases: 8. Germline lookup yields CDR1 MGHRA and CDR2 YSYEKL. There are 14 residues in the CDR3. As DNA, the CDR3 is TGCGCCAGCAGCCATATGGACAGGAAGAATGAAGCTTTCTTT. It translates to CASSHMDRKNEAFF.

The chain employs TRBV4-1 and TRBJ1-2; the D gene is possibly TRBD1 (5 bases). CDR3 length: 15 amino acids. Per the germline V gene, CDR1 is MGHRA and CDR2 is YSYEKL. Between the trimmed V and J ends, which lost 0 bases and 4 bases, there was a span of 12 bases. This CDR3 reads CASSQDPGLFYGYTF. CDR3 in DNA: TGCGCCAGCAGCCAAGATCCAGGGTTATTCTATGGCTACACCTTC.